The rows below give T cell receptor beta chains drawn from one sample of a study of cytomegalovirus exposure and HLA in healthy donors. Assay used: immunoSEQ multiplex PCR; TCRdb lists only in-frame clones, some missing. The sample lists 130,000 to 150,000 clones, 70% to 80% occurring once. The specimen was PBMCs. The receptors were sampled from a woman aged 45-60 years in good health and CMV-seronegative. CDR3s include the opening cysteine and the closing phenylalanine or tryptophan. The order of the fields is CDR3 DNA, CDR3 protein, clone size, J gene, V gene, D gene. The D gene is left open where the match is weak. Size is omitted from some rows. Given values are once, few, many or a class for expanded clones.

TGCAGCGTTGAACCCAGGGGGCTCTCGTCAAACACTGAAGCTTTCTTT	CSVEPRGLSSNTEAFF	NA	TRBJ1-1	TRBV29-1	TRBD1
TGCGCCAGCAGCTTGATTGGGGCGGGGCTTTCCGGCACTGAAGCTTTCTTT	CASSLIGAGLSGTEAFF	NA	TRBJ1-1	TRBV5-1	NA
TGCGCCAGCAGCTTGTATTCCGGCAGCTGGGGGTTACGTGAGGGACTAGAGCAGTTCTTC	CASSLYSGSWGLREGLEQFF	NA	TRBJ2-1	TRBV5-1	TRBD2
TGCGCCAGCAGTGCCCAGGGGGACCGGTATGAGCAGTTCTTC	CASSAQGDRYEQFF	once	TRBJ2-1	TRBV10-1	TRBD1
TGCGCCAGCAGTGAGTCTGTGGGGCCTGACTCACCCCTCCACTTT	CASSESVGPDSPLHF	NA	TRBJ1-6	TRBV10-1	NA
TGTGCCAGCAGCAACAGGGGGCGCTTGCACTATGGCTACACCTTC	CASSNRGRLHYGYTF	NA	TRBJ1-2	TRBV21-1	NA
TGTGCCGGGGGAGGTGGAGAGACCCAGTACTTC	CAGGGGETQYF	NA	TRBJ2-5	TRBV7-8	NA
TGCAGCGTCTGGGGGGGGGCGGGGGGTGAGACCCAGTACTTC	CSVWGGAGGETQYF	NA	TRBJ2-5	TRBV29-1	TRBD2
TGTGCCAGCAGTCGGACAGGCGGGAATCAGCCCCAGCATTTT	CASSRTGGNQPQHF	NA	TRBJ1-5	TRBV27	TRBD1
TGTGCCAGCAGCCCAGTGGGGCCCGGGTGGGAGAACACCGGGGAGCTGTTTTTT	CASSPVGPGWENTGELFF	NA	TRBJ2-2	TRBV7-6	NA
TGTGCCAGCAGCTTAGGCCTCAGGACAGTGAACACTGAAGCTTTCTTT	CASSLGLRTVNTEAFF	NA	TRBJ1-1	TRBV7-9	NA
TGTGCCAGCAGCCAAGGGGGGGGCTCTGGGGCCAACGTCCTGACTTTC	CASSQGGGSGANVLTF	NA	TRBJ2-6	TRBV4-2	TRBD2
TGTGCCAGCAGCTTAGATCAGCTAGCGGGGGGGGTCGAGCAGTACTTC	CASSLDQLAGGVEQYF	NA	TRBJ2-7	TRBV11-2	TRBD2
TGTGCCAGCAGCTTAGCGGGGGGACAGACTGGCTACACCTTC	CASSLAGGQTGYTF	NA	TRBJ1-2	TRBV7-9	TRBD1
TGTGCCAGCAGCTCCGACCGGGGGGTTGGCTACGAGCAGTACTTC	CASSSDRGVGYEQYF	NA	TRBJ2-7	TRBV7-6	TRBD2
TGTGCCAGCAGCGTTGGACAGGGAGTTTACAATGAGCAGTTCTTC	CASSVGQGVYNEQFF	NA	TRBJ2-1	TRBV6-1	TRBD1